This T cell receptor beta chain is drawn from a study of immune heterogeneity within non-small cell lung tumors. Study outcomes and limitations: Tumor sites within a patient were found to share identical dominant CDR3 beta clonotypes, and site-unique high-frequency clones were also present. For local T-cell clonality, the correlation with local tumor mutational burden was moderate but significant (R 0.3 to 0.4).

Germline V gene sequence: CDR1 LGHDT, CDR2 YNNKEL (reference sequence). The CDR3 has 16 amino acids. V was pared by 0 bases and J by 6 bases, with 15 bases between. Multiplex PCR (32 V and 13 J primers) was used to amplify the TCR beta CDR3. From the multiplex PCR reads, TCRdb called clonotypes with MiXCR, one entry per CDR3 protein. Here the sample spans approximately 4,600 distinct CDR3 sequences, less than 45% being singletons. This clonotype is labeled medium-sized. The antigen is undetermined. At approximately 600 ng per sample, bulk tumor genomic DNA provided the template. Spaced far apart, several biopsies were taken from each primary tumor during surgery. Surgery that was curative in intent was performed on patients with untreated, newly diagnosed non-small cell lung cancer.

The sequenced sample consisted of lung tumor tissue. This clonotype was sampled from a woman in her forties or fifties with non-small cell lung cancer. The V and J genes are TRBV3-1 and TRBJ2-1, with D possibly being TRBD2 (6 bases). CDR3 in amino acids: CASSQEEGPMFNEQFF. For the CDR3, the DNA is TGTGCCAGCAGCCAAGAGGAGGGCCCTATGTTCAATGAGCAGTTCTTC.